This T cell receptor beta chain appears in the sequencing data of a study of T cells in Graves' hyperthyroidism and ophthalmopathy (dated by TCRdb to between 2017 and 2020). Looking at the study overall: Peripheral blood was collected at initial diagnosis, before any treatment. The roughly 100 discovery patients were divided at random into training and test sets in a 7:3 ratio. Whether ophthalmopathy could be predicted prospectively was tested in an independent validation cohort made up of under 20 hyperthyroidism patients plus 17 patients who later progressed to ophthalmopathy. Following sampling, methimazole starting at 30 mg daily was given to hyperthyroidism patients, and high-dose intravenous methylprednisolone was given to ophthalmopathy patients. The paper reports TCR Vbeta CDR3 sequencing of roughly 140 peripheral blood samples: approximately 41 ophthalmopathy, around 80 hyperthyroidism and some 17 progressor patients. In several Graves' hyperthyroidism patients, the study also compared T-cell repertoires from thyroid tissue with T-cell repertoires from blood. To identify distinguishing TCR V-J signatures, a discovery cohort of roughly 100 patients was used, comprising some 45 with Graves' ophthalmopathy and 57 with stable Graves' hyperthyroidism. What the work shows at the level of the full study, not this receptor alone: Sample size was not statistically predetermined, and blinding of investigators to group allocation was not performed. A 13 V-J signature model separated ophthalmopathy from stable hyperthyroidism, with just over 85% sensitivity and 81% to 83% specificity in cross-validation and 80%/75% in testing. In validation, the model predicted progression to ophthalmopathy with approximately 71% sensitivity and 72% to 85% specificity, a median of approximately 6.7 months before onset. Most expanded thyroid clonotypes (frequency above 0.001) were also detected in blood, suggesting blood repertoires may reflect thyroid immune responses.

Ophthalmopathy patients had moderately to severely active disease, with a Clinical Activity Score of 3 or more, a NOSPECS grade of 4 or more, and a disease duration of less than 3 months. Any patient with an uncontrolled infection, another autoimmune disease, pregnancy or lactation was excluded. Clinical symptoms, serum thyroxine and TRAb, thyroid ultrasound, and orbital computed tomography formed the basis for the diagnoses. Ficoll-Paque density gradient centrifugation was used to isolate PBMCs from about 9 ml of fresh peripheral blood. Trizol reagent was used to extract total RNA, and RNA quality was then checked on an Agilent 2100 Bioanalyzer. Trimming removed 7 bases from V and 0 bases from J, leaving 16 bases between the germline ends. The CDR3 starts with the cysteine, ends with the phenylalanine, and has 15 residues. Just CDR3 DNA is preserved here, 45 bases in frame from base 1. From a lookup of the germline V gene, CDR1 and CDR2 are SNHLY and FYNNEI.

There are many counts of this clonotype. The antigen it recognizes is unknown. Base qualities are not recorded, but no much larger clone differs from it by a single base. The TCR beta CDR3 regions were amplified from the RNA transcripts. The first round of RT-PCR for the TCR CDR3 was performed with the HTBI primer set and the Qiagen OneStep RT-PCR kit. Libraries were constructed in a second round of multiplex PCR, after which size selection and purification were carried out. The libraries were sequenced on an Illumina HiSeq2000 using paired-end 100 bp reads. As for the authors' bioinformatics: SOAPnuke was used to process the raw data, throwing out any read that contained adapters or uncalled bases, had a mean Phred below 15, or lacked an exact constant-primer or identifier match. High-quality paired reads were merged with COPE v1.2.5, and unique nucleotide sequences were defined as clonotypes. Clonotypes were aligned to IMGT TRBV, TRBD and TRBJ reference segments using MiTCR v1.1. Only V-J combinations with frequency above 0.0001, covering about 99% of repertoires, were analysed. The TCS score was defined as F50 (clonal expansion) divided by E x V (chaos), with BLOSUM62-based TCRdist calculated between CDR3 peptides within each V-J. Welch's t-statistics and random forest reduced roughly 540 V-J features to some 14, which were used in a naive Bayes classifier (R e1071). Thyroid-blood repertoire similarity was quantified with the Morisita-Horn index. TCRdb ran its own pipeline on the public reads, namely fastp trimming at Q25 and MiXCR clone calling, and kept in-frame beta chains. Rows are unified per CDR3 protein, each entry keeping the most common DNA and genes. The V and J calls shown here were made by TCRdb, not taken from the authors' results. For this sample there are 550,000 to 700,000 distinct CDR3 sequences; around 15% appear just once. Jointly, the top ten make up 3.5% to 4.5% of the sample.

Input material: blood. This TCR came from a woman aged 40 to 50 with Graves' ophthalmopathy. The rearranged segments are TRBV2 and TRBJ2-7; there is no confident call for the D gene. For the CDR3, the sequence is CASTERRKTSYEQYF. The DNA sequence follows: TGTGCCAGCACCGAGCGACGGAAGACCTCCTACGAGCAGTACTTC. When the CDR3 is completed using the reference TRBV2 and TRBJ2-7 genes on either side, the full variable domain is EPEVTQTPSHQVTQMGQEVILRCVPISNHLYFYWYRQILGQKVEFLVSFYNNEISEKSEIFDDQFSVERPDGSNFTLKIRSTKLEDSAMYFCASTERRKTSYEQYFGPGTRLTVT.